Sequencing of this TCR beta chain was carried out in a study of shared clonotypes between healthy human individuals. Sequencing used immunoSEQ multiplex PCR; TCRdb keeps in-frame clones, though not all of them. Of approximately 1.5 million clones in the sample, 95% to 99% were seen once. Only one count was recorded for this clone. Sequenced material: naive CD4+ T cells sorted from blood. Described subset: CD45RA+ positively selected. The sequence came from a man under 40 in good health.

For the CDR3, the DNA is TGTGCCAGCTCACCAGCAGTAGGTACGCAGTATTTT. Translation gives CASSPAVGTQYF. This chain connects TRBV18 to TRBJ2-3; D not resolved. V lost 2 bases, J lost 8 bases, and 8 bases lay in between. The CDR3 is 12 amino acids. CDR1 KGHSH and CDR2 LQKENI come from the germline V gene.